This entry concerns a single TCR beta chain. The antigen is not known. The data derive from a study of T-cell memory formation after mild COVID-19. Study-wide results and limits: In pre-infection memory, a portion of responding clones appeared, which suggested that cross-reactive memory joined.

V was cut by 10 bases and J by 6 bases, with 9 bases left in between. The germline CDR1 and CDR2 sequences are SGDLS and YYNGEE. The CDR3 totals 10 residues. TCRdb re-analysed the 5' RACE reads in MiXCR, keeping a single row per CDR3 protein. The sample records a few hundred thousand distinct CDR3 sequences, roughly a fifth being singletons. Material: PBMCs or a T cell subset sorted from them (not recorded which). This sequence joins TRBV9 and TRBJ2-3; D is perhaps TRBD1 (6 bases). This TCR derives from a man aged 18 to 29 who had mild COVID-19 (a few samples of this study predate the infection). Cell type and time point are not known. The DNA of the CDR3 is TGTGCCGTCGACAGGGATACGCAGTATTTT. Amino acids: CAVDRDTQYF.